The source of this T cell receptor (beta chain) is a study of blood T cell repertoires in COVID-19. Study overall: Specimens from acute and convalescent COVID-19 originated in the United States, Italy and Spain. T cells, B-cell-depleted T cells, or PBMCs provided the cDNA or gDNA that served as material.

The CDR3 is made up of 13 amino acids. Germline-derived CDR1 and CDR2 are LGHNA and YNFKEQ. Trimming pared 0 bases from V and 7 bases from J, leaving 10 bases between. In the original processing: Estimation of nucleated cell counts relied on the amplification of reference gene primers. The data were produced by immunoSEQ multiplex PCR, yet TCRdb's version contains in-frame clones alone and is incomplete. The D gene and trimming were derived from the DNA, and the V and J assignments and clone size from that table. This table has about 260,000 clones, 85% to 90% appearing once. The receptor comes from a woman in her thirties or forties with acute or convalescent COVID-19. Sequenced sample: peripheral blood. The J gene is TRBJ2-7, the V gene TRBV4-2, with D possibly being TRBD1 (5 bases). For the CDR3, the DNA is TGTGCCAGCAGCCAAGAAAGGGGAAGGGAGCAGTACGTC. It specifies CASSQERGREQYV.